Sequencing of this T cell receptor (beta chain) was carried out in a study of blood T cell repertoires in COVID-19. Looked up from germline, CDR1 is ENHRY and CDR2 is SYGVKD. This CDR3 comprises 16 residues. Trimming took 2 bases from V and 7 from J, leaving 15 bases between them. Some clones are missing from TCRdb's copy, which holds only in-frame ones; the method was immunoSEQ multiplex PCR. The sample contains roughly 160,000 clones, about 84% of which appear only once. The sequencing input was PBMCs or T cells enriched from blood (not recorded which). The chain combines TRBV10-3 with TRBJ1-6; D is perhaps TRBD1 (5 bases). The sequence came from a man in his fifties or sixties who had recovered from COVID-19. The CDR3 region is CAISERQPTLNSPLHF. CDR3 nucleotides: TGTGCCATCAGTGAGCGACAGCCTACTCTCAATTCACCCCTCCACTTT.